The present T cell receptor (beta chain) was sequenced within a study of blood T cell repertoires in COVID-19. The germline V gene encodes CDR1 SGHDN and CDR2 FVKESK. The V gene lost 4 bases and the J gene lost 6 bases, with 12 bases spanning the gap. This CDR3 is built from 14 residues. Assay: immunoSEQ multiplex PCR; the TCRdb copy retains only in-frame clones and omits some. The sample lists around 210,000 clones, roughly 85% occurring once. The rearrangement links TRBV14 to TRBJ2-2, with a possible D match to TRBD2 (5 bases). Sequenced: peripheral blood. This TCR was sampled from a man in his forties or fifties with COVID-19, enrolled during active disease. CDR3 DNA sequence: TGTGCCAGCAGCCCGACATACGGGGCCGGGGAGCTGTTTTTT. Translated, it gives CASSPTYGAGELFF.